A selection of T cell receptor beta chains follows, all from one sample in a study of blood T cell repertoires in COVID-19. The data were produced by immunoSEQ multiplex PCR, yet TCRdb's version contains in-frame clones alone and is incomplete. The sample includes roughly 250,000 clones, around 85% of them seen just once. Sequencing input: PBMCs or T cells enriched from blood (not recorded which). The origin of the receptors is a woman in her forties with acute COVID-19. The CDR3 runs from the conserved cysteine through the conserved F or W. The D gene is left open where the match is weak. Clone size is not always given. Where it is, it says once, few, many or a class for expanded clones.

cdr3_length | clone_size | j_call | v_call | d_call | cdr3_nt | cdr3_aa
15 | few | TRBJ1-5 | TRBV5-5 | - | TGTGCCAGCAGCTTGGACGGTGGCGGAGGTCAGCCCCAGCATTTT | CASSLDGGGGQPQHF
15 | - | TRBJ1-1 | TRBV7-6 | - | TGTGCCAGCAGCGTTACAGGGAGTGCGGACACTGAAGCTTTCTTT | CASSVTGSADTEAFF
12 | - | TRBJ1-2 | TRBV10-3 | - | TGTGCCATCAGTGGGCGGTCGTATGGCTACACCTTC | CAISGRSYGYTF
19 | - | TRBJ2-5 | TRBV11-3 | - | TGTGCCAGCAGCTTCACCGTATTAACAGGAGGAGGGAACCAAGAGACCCAGTACTTC | CASSFTVLTGGGNQETQYF
12 | - | TRBJ2-7 | TRBV19 | - | TGTGCCAGTAGTGTCCGACTGGGCGAGCAGTACTTC | CASSVRLGEQYF
14 | - | TRBJ1-6 | TRBV3-1/TRBV3-2 | TRBD1 | TGTGCCAGCAGCCTTGCCCACAGGGGTTCACCCCTCCACTTT | CASSLAHRGSPLHF
14 | few | TRBJ2-3 | TRBV27 | - | TGTGCCAGCAGTCTGGACAGAAGCACAGATACGCAGTATTTT | CASSLDRSTDTQYF
17 | - | TRBJ1-5 | TRBV3-1/TRBV3-2 | TRBD1 | TGTGCCAGCAGCCAAGATGTTGGGACAGGGTTCACTCAGCCCCAGCATTTT | CASSQDVGTGFTQPQHF
14 | - | TRBJ1-4 | TRBV7-8 | - | TGTGCCAGCAGCCACGGGGGGCAAAGCGAAAAACTGTTTTTT | CASSHGGQSEKLFF
14 | - | TRBJ2-7 | TRBV5-1 | - | TGCGCCAGCAGCTTGCAGGCAGGAACCTACGAGCAGTACTTC | CASSLQAGTYEQYF
15 | - | TRBJ2-3 | TRBV11-2 | - | TGTGCCAGCAGCTTAGAGGCTTGGGCGACAGATACGCAGTATTTT | CASSLEAWATDTQYF